Below, 7 T cell receptor beta chains from the same sample are listed, as sequenced in a study of cytomegalovirus exposure and HLA in healthy donors. The PCR employed 60 Vbeta primers together with 13 Jbeta primers. The table came from immunoSEQ multiplex PCR; TCRdb's copy has only in-frame clones and leaves some out. This sample carries 150,000 to 200,000 clones, 75% to 85% of them seen once, and the ten largest clones take under 7.5%. The sample consisted of PBMCs. These receptors all come from a man aged 25 to 40 in good health and CMV-seropositive.

The rearrangement uses TRBV6-6 and TRBJ1-2; TRBD1 matches at 7 bases. Germline V gene sequence: CDR1 MNHNY, CDR2 SVGAGI (reference sequence). The CDR3 consists of 13 residues. With V trimmed by 6 bases and J by 8 bases, 9 bases remained unmatched. CDR3 sequence (DNA): TGTGCCAGCAGCCCGGACAGGACCTTCGGCTACACCTTC. Its translation is CASSPDRTFGYTF.

This clone was recorded only once. The chain combines TRBV13 with TRBJ2-7; tentatively, D is TRBD2 (5 bases). The ends were cut back, 5 bases at V and 3 bases at J, with 14 bases in the middle. This CDR3 region has 14 residues. Germline V gene data show CDR1 as PRHDT and CDR2 as FYEKMQ (reference sequence). CDR3 nucleotides: TGTGCCAGCAGCACCGGGATCAAGGGCTACGAGCAGTACTTC. Translating gives CASSTGIKGYEQYF.

This clone has a handful of counts. The rearrangement links TRBV25-1 to TRBJ2-5; 7 bases fit TRBD1. CDR3 length: 17 amino acids. Germline-derived CDR1 and CDR2 are MGHDK and SYGVNS. With 5 bases clipped from V and 0 bases from J, the junction kept 12 bases outside the gene matches. The CDR3 here is CASSCFEGALYQETQYF. CDR3 nucleotides: TGTGCCAGCAGTTGTTTCGAGGGGGCTCTGTACCAAGAGACCCAGTACTTC. The complete variable domain, with remaining parts taken from reference TRBV25-1 and TRBJ2-5, reads EADIYQTPRYLVIGTGKKITLECSQTMGHDKMYWYQQDPGMELHLIHYSYGVNSTEKGDLSSESTVSRIRTEHFPLTLESARPSHTSQYLCASSCFEGALYQETQYFGPGTRLLVL.

The table lists this clone with a few counts. V is TRBV6-6 and J is TRBJ2-3; TRBD2 aligns across 9 bases. There are 16 residues in the CDR3. CDR1 is MNHNY and CDR2 is SVGAGI in the germline V gene (reference sequence). J was trimmed by 2 bases and V by 5 bases; bases with no gene match: 8. The CDR3 region has the DNA TGTGCCAGCAGTCACGGGACTAGCCTATCCACAGATACGCAGTATTTT. Its protein is CASSHGTSLSTDTQYF.

The J gene is TRBJ2-7, the V gene TRBV13; 7 nucleotides line up with TRBD1. The CDR3 runs to 15 residues. Germline CDR1 is PRHDT and CDR2 is FYEKMQ (reference sequence). The junction had 6 bases not matched to a gene; V was cut back by 0 bases and J by 4 bases. The CDR3 spells CASSLGDRDVYEQYF. The CDR3 DNA reads as TGTGCCAGCAGCTTAGGAGACAGGGATGTGTACGAGCAGTACTTC.

The CDR3 is CAWSVRSAIDEQFF. As DNA, the CDR3 is TGTGCCTGGAGTGTACGGTCCGCGATCGATGAGCAGTTCTTC. The rearrangement uses TRBV30 and TRBJ2-1; unclear D gene. The V gene lost 0 bases and the J gene lost 8 bases, with 14 bases spanning the gap. There are 14 residues in the CDR3. Germline V CDR1 and CDR2: GTSNPN, SVGIG (reference sequence).

The rearrangement links TRBV5-1 to TRBJ2-1; 12 bases match TRBD2. The J segment lost 3 bases and the V segment lost 0 bases, leaving 1 base of the junction unmatched. Germline V gene data show CDR1 as SGHRS and CDR2 as YFSETQ. The CDR3 length is 16 residues. CDR3 in amino acids: CASSLGTSGIYNEQFF. For the CDR3, the DNA is TGCGCCAGCAGCTTGGGGACTAGCGGGATCTACAATGAGCAGTTCTTC.